This T cell receptor beta chain was sequenced for a study of monozygotic twins with inflammatory bowel disease. Study-wide points: By inverse Simpson index, TCRbeta diversity was lower in IBD patients than in healthy co-twins.

The CDR3 is 15 amino acids. From germline, CDR1 is SGHRS and CDR2 YFSETQ. Worth noting for this clonotype: The antigen is unknown.

Template-switch reactions added UMIs with a 6-nucleotide sample barcode. TCRdb processed the 5' RACE reads again and assigns one entry to each CDR3 protein, with no DNA. Its table lists some 210,000 distinct CDR3 sequences. This sequence originates from a human donor with ulcerative colitis or Crohn's disease, or a healthy co-twin of an affected twin (not recorded which). Sequenced input: blood. This sequence joins TRBV5-1 and TRBJ2-7. CDR3 protein: CASSFRELSSYEQYF.